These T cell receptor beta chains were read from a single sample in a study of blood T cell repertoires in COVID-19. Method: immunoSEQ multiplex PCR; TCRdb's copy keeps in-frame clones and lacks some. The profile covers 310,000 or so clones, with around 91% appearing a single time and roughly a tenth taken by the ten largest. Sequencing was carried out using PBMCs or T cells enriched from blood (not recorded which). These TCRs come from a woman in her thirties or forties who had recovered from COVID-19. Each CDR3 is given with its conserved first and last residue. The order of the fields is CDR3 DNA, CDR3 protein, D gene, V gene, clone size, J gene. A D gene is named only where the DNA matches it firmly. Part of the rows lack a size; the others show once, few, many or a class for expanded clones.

TGTGCCAGCAGCTTTATTACAGGGACCTCCTACGAGCAGTACTTC	CASSFITGTSYEQYF	NA	TRBV7-9	once	TRBJ2-7
TGCAGTGCTGGTGCCCGTCCAGGGGGAGGTCAGCCCCAGCATTTT	CSAGARPGGGQPQHF	TRBD1	TRBV20-1	NA	TRBJ1-5
TGTGCCAGCAGTTTATACGCTATGACAGGGGACACTGAAGCTTTCTTT	CASSLYAMTGDTEAFF	TRBD1	TRBV28	NA	TRBJ1-1
TGTGCCAGCAGCCCTGACAATGGCGCTGGAAACACCATATATTTT	CASSPDNGAGNTIYF	NA	TRBV7-2	NA	TRBJ1-3
TGTGCCAGTAGTACGACTCAGCCGGGACAGGGGAGGAGTGAGCAGTTCTTC	CASSTTQPGQGRSEQFF	TRBD1	TRBV19	NA	TRBJ2-1
TGTGCCAGCAGCTTATGGTCGGGGATAGGCAATGAGCAGTTCTTC	CASSLWSGIGNEQFF	NA	TRBV7-3	NA	TRBJ2-1
TGTGCCAGCAGCCAGCCCCCAGGGGCAGCGGGGGATTCACCCCTCCACTTT	CASSQPPGAAGDSPLHF	NA	TRBV3-1/TRBV3-2	NA	TRBJ1-6
TGTGCCAGCAGCCTGAACAGGGATTCCTACGAGCAGTACTTC	CASSLNRDSYEQYF	NA	TRBV3-1/TRBV3-2	few	TRBJ2-7
TGTGCCACCAGTGACCCTCTGGGGAGAATCACCGGGGAGCTGTTTTTT	CATSDPLGRITGELFF	NA	TRBV24-1	NA	TRBJ2-2
TGCGCCAGCAGCCTCGGGACTAGCGGGGGGATTTACAATGAGCAGTTCTTC	CASSLGTSGGIYNEQFF	TRBD2	TRBV4-3	NA	TRBJ2-1
TGCGCCAGCAGCCCAACAGGGGATGTCTACGAGCAGTACTTC	CASSPTGDVYEQYF	TRBD1	TRBV4-3	NA	TRBJ2-7
TGCGCCAGCAGTCAATCGCGCAGGGCCCTTAGCAATCAGCCCCAGCATTTT	CASSQSRRALSNQPQHF	NA	TRBV23-1	NA	TRBJ1-5
TGTGCCACCAGCAGATCGGCCGGACAGATTGAAGCTTTCTTT	CATSRSAGQIEAFF	NA	TRBV15	NA	TRBJ1-1
TGTGCCAGCAGCAAAGTTCTCAGGGTTCGTCAGCCCCAGCATTTT	CASSKVLRVRQPQHF	NA	TRBV21-1	NA	TRBJ1-5
TGCGCCAGCAGCCTCACCCAGGGGGAGCAGTACTTC	CASSLTQGEQYF	NA	TRBV5-1	NA	TRBJ2-7
TGTGCCAGCAGCAGCCCTTCTTCCAGGGGAGATATTCCAGGGGATGGCTACACCTTC	CASSSPSSRGDIPGDGYTF	NA	TRBV3-1/TRBV3-2	NA	TRBJ1-2
TGTGCCAGCAGCTTAGTAGGATCGGGGGGCCGAGAGACCCAGTACTTC	CASSLVGSGGRETQYF	NA	TRBV7-2	NA	TRBJ2-5
TGTGCCAGCAGCCCATTTCTAGCGCTTGATGAGCAGTTCTTC	CASSPFLALDEQFF	NA	TRBV7-2	once	TRBJ2-1
TGTGCCAGCAGCGTAGAAGCTAGCGGGGGGGCCGGGGAGACCCAGTACTTC	CASSVEASGGAGETQYF	TRBD2	TRBV9	NA	TRBJ2-5
TGCGCCAGCAGCCAAGATGGGAGGTCCACAGATACGCAGTATTTT	CASSQDGRSTDTQYF	NA	TRBV4-3	NA	TRBJ2-3